These 30 T cell receptor beta chains were sequenced from one sample in a study of blood T cell repertoires in COVID-19. Clones were read by immunoSEQ multiplex PCR, and TCRdb kept only the in-frame ones, dropping some. Of 230,000 or so clones in the sample, under 90% were seen once. The sequenced sample consisted of peripheral blood. The receptors derive from a man aged 30 to 39 with active or convalescent COVID-19.

This clone was seen a handful of times. The chain combines TRBV6-6 with TRBJ1-5, with D possibly being TRBD1 (5 bases). V lost 0 bases and J 2 bases, leaving 11 bases between the germline ends. The CDR3 consists of 16 residues. CDR1 and CDR2 from the germline V gene are MNHNY and SVGAGI (reference sequence). The CDR3 is CASSYSTRVGNQPQHF. The DNA for the CDR3 is TGTGCCAGCAGTTACTCAACCAGGGTAGGCAATCAGCCCCAGCATTTT.

The CDR3 region has the DNA TGTGCCAGCTCACCAACGGGGAACACCGGGGAGCTGTTTTTT. Translation gives CASSPTGNTGELFF. V is TRBV18 and J is TRBJ2-2, with D uncertain. The V and J ends lost 2 bases and 1 base respectively, with 5 bases between them. Germline CDR1 KGHSH, CDR2 LQKENI. The CDR3 runs 14 residues.

The J gene is TRBJ2-7, the V gene TRBV6-6; 7 nucleotides line up with TRBD2. Germline values: CDR1 MNHNY, CDR2 SVGAGI (reference sequence). This CDR3 region has 15 residues. J gave up 6 bases and V 2 bases, and 10 bases lay outside the gene matches. In nucleotides, the CDR3 is TGTGCCAGCAGTTACCAGCAGGGAGGGGCGGGCGAGCAGTACTTC. Its translation: CASSYQQGGAGEQYF.

This chain joins TRBV13 and TRBJ1-6; 7 nucleotides agree with TRBD1. Per germline, CDR1 PRHDT and CDR2 FYEKMQ (reference sequence). The CDR3 has 19 amino acids. V shed 0 bases and J 0 bases; nucleotides not matched to a gene: 8. CDR3 coding DNA: TGTGCCAGCAGCTTAGGCGAAAGCAGGGGGAGCTCCTATAATTCACCCCTCCACTTT. It specifies CASSLGESRGSSYNSPLHF.

The genes are TRBV6-5 and TRBJ2-1; D not certain. Germline V lookup: CDR1 MNHEY, CDR2 SVGAGI. The CDR3 loop spans 13 amino acids. The V end was cut by 0 bases, the J end by 7 bases, with 7 bases between. In DNA, the CDR3 is TGTGCCAGCAGTTACTCGAATAGAAATGAGCAGTTCTTC. Protein: CASSYSNRNEQFF.

The rearrangement links TRBV7-8 to TRBJ2-5, with D maybe TRBD2 (5 bases). The germline V and J ends were trimmed by 5 bases and 10 bases, with 20 bases remaining between them. The CDR3 runs to 14 residues. CDR1 is SGHVS and CDR2 is FQNEAQ in the germline V gene. CDR3 in DNA: TGTGCCAGCAGCCAAGGACGGGGAGAGTTAGACCAGTACTTC. Translating it yields CASSQGRGELDQYF.

The table lists this clone with a few counts. The rearrangement joins TRBV3-1 (or the pseudogene TRBV3-2) to TRBJ2-4, with 8 bases lining up with TRBD2. Trimming removed 3 bases from V and 6 bases from J; junction bases left unmatched: 4. The CDR3 runs 14 residues. Per the germline V gene, CDR1 is LGHDT and CDR2 is YNNKEL (reference sequence). As DNA, the CDR3 is TGTGCCAGCAGCCAGAGTCTAGCGGGAAACATTCAGTACTTC. Its protein is CASSQSLAGNIQYF.

The chain uses TRBV9 and TRBJ2-3, with 8 bases aligning to TRBD2. The CDR3 is 15 amino acids. Germline loops: CDR1 SGDLS, CDR2 YYNGEE. V was pared by 0 bases and J by 11 bases, with 11 bases of the junction left unmatched. CDR3: CASSVGTGGPRVQYF. The CDR3 DNA reads TGTGCCAGCAGCGTAGGAACGGGGGGGCCCAGAGTGCAGTATTTT.

The chain links TRBV19 to TRBJ1-5; possibly TRBD1 for D (6 bases). Germline V gene sequence: CDR1 LNHDA, CDR2 SQIVND (reference sequence). The CDR3 has 16 residues. Trimming stripped 6 bases from V and 0 bases from J, with 15 bases between. CDR3 DNA sequence: TGTGCCAGTAGCGAAAACCAGGGGTTTAGCAATCAGCCCCAGCATTTT. Translating gives CASSENQGFSNQPQHF. Together with reference TRBV19 and TRBJ1-5, the CDR3 gives the full variable domain: DGGITQSPKYLFRKEGQNVTLSCEQNLNHDAMYWYRQDPGQGLRLIYYSQIVNDFQKGDIAEGYSVSREKKESFPLTVTSAQKNPTAFYLCASSENQGFSNQPQHFGDGTRLSIL.

This chain uses TRBV3-1 (or the pseudogene TRBV3-2) with TRBJ2-1, with D uncertain. From germline, CDR1 is LGHDT and CDR2 YNNKEL (reference sequence). V lost 0 bases to trimming and J lost 2 bases, with 8 bases between them. CDR3 length: 15 amino acids. DNA for the CDR3: TGTGCCAGCAGCCAAGAGTCCACTACCTACAATGAGCAGTTCTTC. Its protein product is CASSQESTTYNEQFF.

This chain uses TRBV18 with TRBJ1-2, with unresolved D. Trimming pared 0 bases from V and 7 bases from J, leaving 9 bases between. Germline values: CDR1 KGHSH, CDR2 LQKENI. This CDR3 spans 13 amino acids. The chain's CDR3 is CASSPPGPVGYTF. In DNA form, the CDR3 reads TGTGCCAGCTCACCACCGGGCCCCGTTGGCTACACCTTC. Looking up the rest from reference TRBV18 and TRBJ1-2 gives the full variable domain: NAGVMQNPRHLVRRRGQEARLRCSPMKGHSHVYWYRQLPEEGLKFMVYLQKENIIDESGMPKERFSAEFPKEGPSILRIQQVVRGDSAAYFCASSPPGPVGYTFGSGTRLTVV.

V is TRBV6-5 and J is TRBJ2-1; a weak D match, TRBD1 (6 bases). Germline CDR1 reads MNHEY; CDR2 reads SVGAGI. The CDR3 has 12 amino acids. Trimming pared 11 bases from V and 7 bases from J, leaving 15 bases between. CDR3 bases: TGTGCCGTTTGGGGGCTTAATAATGAGCAGTTCTTC. The encoded protein is CAVWGLNNEQFF.

V is TRBV7-7 and J is TRBJ2-3, with TRBD2 matching 14 bases. The CDR3 covers 16 residues. Germline V gene sequence: CDR1 SSHAT, CDR2 FNYEAQ (reference sequence). V trimming: 4 bases; J trimming: 3 bases; junction bases outside the gene matches: 3. CDR3 nucleotide sequence: TGTGCCAGCAGCTCCGGGACTAGCGGGGGTACAGATACGCAGTATTTT. Residues: CASSSGTSGGTDTQYF.

The V and J genes are TRBV6-5 and TRBJ2-5; D is unclear. Per germline, CDR1 MNHEY and CDR2 SVGAGI. CDR3 length: 13 residues. Between the trimmed V and J ends, which lost 2 bases and 4 bases, there was a span of 8 bases. DNA of the CDR3: TGTGCCAGCAGTTACGATCCGGGAGAGACCCAGTACTTC. This encodes CASSYDPGETQYF.

The chain combines TRBV7-9 with TRBJ2-3, with D unclear. CDR3 size: 14 residues. CDR1 and CDR2 (germline): SEHNR, FQNEAQ (reference sequence). The V end lost 5 bases, the J end lost 7 bases, and 16 bases lay between the germline ends. CDR3 region: CASSPPTPDYTQYF. CDR3 sequence (DNA): TGTGCCAGCAGCCCCCCCACGCCTGACTATACGCAGTATTTT.

The chain links TRBV6-2 or TRBV6-3 to TRBJ1-1, with 9 bases fitting TRBD1. Germline CDR1 MNHEY, CDR2 SVGEGT. The CDR3 loop spans 16 amino acids. V lost 2 bases to trimming and J lost 8 bases; unmatched junction nucleotides: 12. The CDR3 reads CASSYRDRVSEGEAFF. Here the CDR3 DNA reads TGTGCCAGCAGTTACCGGGACAGGGTCTCCGAGGGGGAAGCTTTCTTT.

Only one count was recorded for this clone. This rearrangement joins TRBV5-1 to TRBJ1-4, with TRBD1 matching 8 bases. After removal of 7 bases from V and 3 bases from J, the junction contained 11 bases not matched to a gene. The CDR3 spans 16 residues. The germline gives CDR1 SGHRS, CDR2 YFSETQ. In DNA, the CDR3 is TGCGCCAGCGCTAAGGGGCCGGACAGGGCTAATGAAAAACTGTTTTTT. Its translation: CASAKGPDRANEKLFF. Looking up the rest from reference TRBV5-1 and TRBJ1-4 gives the full variable domain: KAGVTQTPRYLIKTRGQQVTLSCSPISGHRSVSWYQQTPGQGLQFLFEYFSETQRNKGNFPGRFSGRQFSNSRSEMNVSTLELGDSALYLCASAKGPDRANEKLFFGSGTQLSVL.

The chain links TRBV7-9 to TRBJ1-6; D remains unclear. The CDR3 is 17 residues long. Per germline, CDR1 SEHNR and CDR2 FQNEAQ (reference sequence). Trimming stripped 0 bases from V and 8 bases from J, with 17 bases between. This chain's CDR3 is CASSLALEWTTDSPLHF. The CDR3 DNA reads TGTGCCAGCAGCTTAGCTCTTGAATGGACTACAGATTCACCCCTCCACTTT.

The CDR3 sequence: CASSTGTGGTEAFF. The CDR3 region has the DNA TGTGCCAGTAGTACCGGGACAGGGGGAACTGAAGCTTTCTTT. This chain links TRBV19 with TRBJ1-1, with 11 positions matching TRBD1. The CDR3 sequence is 14 residues long. Germline lookup yields CDR1 LNHDA and CDR2 SQIVND (reference sequence). V shed 4 bases and J 5 bases; nucleotides not matched to a gene: 3.

The gene calls are TRBV11-3 and TRBJ2-3, with a weak D call TRBD2 (5 bases). CDR1 and CDR2 from the germline V gene are SGHNT and YENEEA. The CDR3 has 14 residues. V lost 4 bases and J lost 6, with 14 bases in between. CDR3 DNA sequence: TGTGCCAGCAGCTCCGGCGGGCCCCAGGATACGCAGTATTTT. This translates into CASSSGGPQDTQYF. The full variable domain, in which reference TRBV11-3 and TRBJ2-3 provide the parts outside the CDR3, is EAGVVQSPRYKIIEKKQPVAFWCNPISGHNTLYWYLQNLGQGPELLIRYENEEAVDDSQLPKDRFSAERLKGVDSTLKIQPAELGDSAVYLCASSSGGPQDTQYFGPGTRLTVL.

The chain joins TRBV24-1 to TRBJ2-1; the match to TRBD1 covers 11 bases. Trimming took 1 base from V and 7 from J; bases not matched to a gene: 5. The CDR3 is 16 amino acids. CDR1 is KGHDR, CDR2 SFDVKD, per germline. The CDR3 here is CATSDLGDRGINEQFF. DNA for the CDR3: TGTGCCACCAGTGATTTAGGGGACAGGGGGATAAATGAGCAGTTCTTC.

There are a few counts of this clone. This rearrangement joins TRBV6-2 or TRBV6-3 to TRBJ1-5; 8 positions match TRBD1. Trimming took 5 bases from V and 5 from J; bases not matched to a gene: 5. The CDR3 runs 14 residues. Per the germline V gene, CDR1 is MNHEY and CDR2 is SVGEGT. CDR3 coding DNA: TGTGCCAGCAGTCAGGGACAGGATTATCAGCCCCAGCATTTT. It codes for CASSQGQDYQPQHF.

The CDR3 DNA reads TGTGCCAGCAGCTACGCGACCGGGTCCTTCTATAATTCACCCCTCCACTTT. As protein: CASSYATGSFYNSPLHF. J is TRBJ1-6 and V is TRBV5-6; D remains unclear. Germline values: CDR1 SGHDT, CDR2 YYEEEE. V lost 3 bases, J lost 3 bases, and 16 bases lay in between. The CDR3 contains 17 residues.

This clone was observed a handful of times. This chain connects TRBV2 to TRBJ1-2; D possibly corresponds to TRBD1 (5 bases). Germline CDR1 reads SNHLY; CDR2 reads FYNNEI. The length of the CDR3 is 13 residues. V lost 10 bases to trimming and J lost 1 base, with 13 bases between them. The CDR3 protein is CAIDSPLNYGYTF. CDR3 sequence (DNA): TGTGCCATCGACAGTCCCCTTAACTATGGCTACACCTTC.

The table lists this clone with a few counts. The rearrangement uses TRBV7-9 and TRBJ1-6; maybe TRBD1 (6 bases). The V gene lost 8 bases and the J gene lost 7 bases, with 15 bases spanning the gap. CDR1 and CDR2 (germline): SEHNR, FQNEAQ (reference sequence). This CDR3 is built from 14 residues. CDR3 in amino acids: CASSLTGLNSPLHF. The DNA of the CDR3 is TGTGCCAGCTCATTGACAGGTTTAAATTCACCCCTCCACTTT. The variable domain in full, completed from reference TRBV7-9 and TRBJ1-6, reads DTGVSQNPRHKITKRGQNVTFRCDPISEHNRLYWYRQTLGQGPEFLTYFQNEAQLEKSRLLSDRFSAERPKGSFSTLEIQRTEQGDSAMYLCASSLTGLNSPLHFGNGTRLTVT.

The chain employs TRBV12-3 or TRBV12-4 and TRBJ1-3, with D perhaps matching TRBD1 (5 bases). V gave up 8 bases and J gave up 3 bases, with 11 bases separating them. The CDR3 extends over 13 amino acids. CDR3 sequence (DNA): TGTGCCAGCCTCTGGGGGGGTGGAAACACCATATATTTT. Translation gives CASLWGGGNTIYF.

J is TRBJ2-3 and V is TRBV15, with a possible D match to TRBD2 (5 bases). CDR3 length: 16 amino acids. The V gene's germline CDR1 is LNHNV and CDR2 YYDKDF (reference sequence). V dropped 6 bases and J dropped 1 base, with 17 bases sitting between them. The CDR3 region is CATSTPRGRGTDTQYF. The CDR3 DNA sequence: TGTGCCACCAGTACCCCTCGCGGGCGGGGCACAGATACGCAGTATTTT.

The V and J genes are TRBV10-3 and TRBJ1-6; TRBD1 matches 10 bases. Germline loops: CDR1 ENHRY, CDR2 SYGVKD. The CDR3 totals 16 residues. Trimming cost V 6 bases and J 7 bases; bases outside gene matches: 9. As DNA, the CDR3 is TGTGCCATCAGCCATTACGGGACAGGGGCCAATTCACCCCTCCACTTT. This translates into CAISHYGTGANSPLHF.

This chain connects TRBV21-1 to TRBJ2-3; TRBD2 is the table's D call, not checked against the DNA. TRBV21-1 is labeled a pseudogene. The CDR3 loop spans 19 amino acids. The CDR3 sequence: CASSTPRKKKEVHTDTQYF. The CDR3 DNA sequence: TGTGCCAGCAGCACCCCGAGGAAAAAAAAAGAGGTGCACACAGATACGCAGTATTTT.

This rearrangement joins TRBV12-3 or TRBV12-4 to TRBJ2-3; D might be TRBD1 (6 bases). The CDR3 is made up of 12 amino acids. V was clipped by 6 bases and J by 3 bases, with 7 bases between them. For the CDR3, the DNA is TGTGCCAGCAGCCAGGGGACAGATACGCAGTATTTT. Translated, it gives CASSQGTDTQYF.